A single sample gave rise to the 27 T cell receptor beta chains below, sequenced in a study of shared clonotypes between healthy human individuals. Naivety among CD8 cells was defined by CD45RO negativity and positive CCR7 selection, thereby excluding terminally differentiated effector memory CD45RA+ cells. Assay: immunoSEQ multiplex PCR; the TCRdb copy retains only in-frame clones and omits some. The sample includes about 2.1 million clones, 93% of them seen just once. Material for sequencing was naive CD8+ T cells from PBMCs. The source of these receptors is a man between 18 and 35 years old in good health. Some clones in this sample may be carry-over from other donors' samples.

The CDR3 DNA is TGTGCCAGCAGTGAAGAGGTGTTTTGGGGGACTAGCGGAAACAGGGCACCCTACAATGAGCAGTTCTTC. This sequence encodes CASSEEVFWGTSGNRAPYNEQFF. The V call is TRBV6-1, the J call TRBJ2-1; 11 nucleotides align to TRBD2. J lost 2 bases, V lost 1 base, and 22 bases had no gene match. Germline CDR1 reads MNHNS; CDR2 reads SASEGT. The CDR3 has 23 residues.

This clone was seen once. CDR3 region: CASSPFRRTQETQYF. DNA for the CDR3: TGTGCCAGCAGCCCGTTCAGGAGGACGCAAGAGACCCAGTACTTC. The chain joins TRBV9 to TRBJ2-5; tentatively, D is TRBD2 (5 bases). Per germline, CDR1 SGDLS and CDR2 YYNGEE. The length of the CDR3 is 15 residues. V was clipped by 4 bases and J by 2 bases, with 15 bases between them.

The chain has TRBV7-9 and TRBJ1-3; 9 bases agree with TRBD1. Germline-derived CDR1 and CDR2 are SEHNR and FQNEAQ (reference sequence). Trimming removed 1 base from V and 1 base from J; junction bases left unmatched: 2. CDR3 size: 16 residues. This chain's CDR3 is CASSLDGTGSGNTIYF. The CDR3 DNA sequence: TGTGCCAGCAGCTTAGACGGGACAGGGTCTGGAAACACCATATATTTT. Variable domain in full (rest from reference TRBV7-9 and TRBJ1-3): DTGVSQNPRHKITKRGQNVTFRCDPISEHNRLYWYRQTLGQGPEFLTYFQNEAQLEKSRLLSDRFSAERPKGSFSTLEIQRTEQGDSAMYLCASSLDGTGSGNTIYFGEGSWLTVV.

Written as DNA, the CDR3 is TGTGCCAGCAGTGAGGGAAGGCTAGGATATGGCTACACCTTC. As protein: CASSEGRLGYGYTF. V usage is TRBV2 and J usage is TRBJ1-2, with D unclear. Germline V gene lookup returns CDR1 SNHLY and CDR2 FYNNEI. Trimming took off 3 bases at V and 5 bases at J, with 13 bases between the two ends. The CDR3 length is 14 residues.

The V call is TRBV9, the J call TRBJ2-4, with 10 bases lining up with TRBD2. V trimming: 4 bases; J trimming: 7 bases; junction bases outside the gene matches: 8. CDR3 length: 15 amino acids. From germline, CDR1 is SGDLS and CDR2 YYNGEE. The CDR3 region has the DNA TGTGCCAGCAGCAACGGACTAGCGGACAGTAACATTCAGTACTTC. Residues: CASSNGLADSNIQYF.

The CDR3 DNA reads TGTGCCAGTAGTAACCCCCCGAGGGTAGCGGGAGGGGGGGATGAGCAGTTCTTC. Translation: CASSNPPRVAGGGDEQFF. The chain links TRBV19 to TRBJ2-1; 11 bases align to TRBD2. The length of the CDR3 is 18 residues. CDR1 is LNHDA and CDR2 is SQIVND in the germline V gene (reference sequence). V lost 4 bases, J lost 8 bases, and 16 bases stayed unmatched.

CDR3 region: CASSFLRTSIIQYF. CDR3 nucleotides: TGTGCCAGCAGCTTTCTAAGGACTAGCATCATTCAGTACTTC. The rearrangement uses TRBV5-5 and TRBJ2-4; 8 positions agree with TRBD2. The CDR3 consists of 14 residues. CDR1 SGHKS and CDR2 YYEKEE come from the germline V gene (reference sequence). Trimming cost V 2 bases and J 9 bases; bases outside gene matches: 7.

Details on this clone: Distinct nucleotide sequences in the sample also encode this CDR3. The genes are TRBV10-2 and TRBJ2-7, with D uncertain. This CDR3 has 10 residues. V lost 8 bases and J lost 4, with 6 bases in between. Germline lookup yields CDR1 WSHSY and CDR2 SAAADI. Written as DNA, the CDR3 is TGCGCCAGCGGGTCTTACGAGCAGTACTTC. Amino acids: CASGSYEQYF.

The CDR3 is CASSEDGDSNQPQHF. CDR3 DNA: TGTGCCAGCAGTGAAGATGGAGATAGCAATCAGCCCCAGCATTTT. The V and J genes are TRBV6-1 and TRBJ1-5, with no clear D. CDR3 length equals 15 residues. Germline V gives CDR1 MNHNS, CDR2 SASEGT. V lost 1 base and J lost 0, with 7 bases in between.

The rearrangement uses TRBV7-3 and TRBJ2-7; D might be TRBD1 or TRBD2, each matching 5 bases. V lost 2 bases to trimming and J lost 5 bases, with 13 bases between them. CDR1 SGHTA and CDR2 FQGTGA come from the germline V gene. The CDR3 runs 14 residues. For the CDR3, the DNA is TGTGCCAGCAGCTTAGGTGTAGGGGACGACGAGCAGTACTTC. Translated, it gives CASSLGVGDDEQYF. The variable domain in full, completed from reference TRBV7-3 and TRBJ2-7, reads GAGVSQTPSNKVTEKGKYVELRCDPISGHTALYWYRQSLGQGPEFLIYFQGTGAADDSGLPNDRFFAVRPEGSVSTLKIQRTERGDSAVYLCASSLGVGDDEQYFGPGTRLTVT.

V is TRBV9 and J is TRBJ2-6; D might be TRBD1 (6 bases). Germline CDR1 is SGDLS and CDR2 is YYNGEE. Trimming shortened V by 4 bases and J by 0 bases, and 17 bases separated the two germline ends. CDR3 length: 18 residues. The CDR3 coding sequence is TGTGCCAGCAGCAAATCCGGGACACCGAGCTCTGGGGCCAACGTCCTGACTTTC. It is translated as CASSKSGTPSSGANVLTF.

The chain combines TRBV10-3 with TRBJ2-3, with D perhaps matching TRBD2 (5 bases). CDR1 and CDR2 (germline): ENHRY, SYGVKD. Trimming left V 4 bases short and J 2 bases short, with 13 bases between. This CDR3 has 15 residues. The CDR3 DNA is TGTGCCATCAGTGGTGAGGAGCGGTACACAGATACGCAGTATTTT. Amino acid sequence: CAISGEERYTDTQYF.

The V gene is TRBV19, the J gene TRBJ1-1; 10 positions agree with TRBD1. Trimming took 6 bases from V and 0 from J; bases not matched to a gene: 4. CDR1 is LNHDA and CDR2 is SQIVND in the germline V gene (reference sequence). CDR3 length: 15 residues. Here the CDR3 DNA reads TGTGCCAGTAGCCGGGACAGGGGACTGAACACTGAAGCTTTCTTT. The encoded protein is CASSRDRGLNTEAFF.

The CDR3 loop is CASSLLAGRHPEAFF. CDR3 nucleotides: TGTGCCAGCAGTCTCCTGGCGGGACGACATCCTGAAGCTTTCTTT. This rearrangement joins TRBV27 to TRBJ1-1; tentatively, D is TRBD1 (5 bases). The CDR3 totals 15 residues. Germline V gene data show CDR1 as MNHEY and CDR2 as SMNVEV (reference sequence). Trimming cost V 5 bases and J 6 bases, with 19 bases left between them.

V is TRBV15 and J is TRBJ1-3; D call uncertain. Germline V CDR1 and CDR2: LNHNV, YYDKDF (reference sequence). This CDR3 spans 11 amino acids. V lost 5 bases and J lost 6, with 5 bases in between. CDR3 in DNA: TGTGCCACCAGCTTAAAAAACACCATATATTTT. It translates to CATSLKNTIYF.

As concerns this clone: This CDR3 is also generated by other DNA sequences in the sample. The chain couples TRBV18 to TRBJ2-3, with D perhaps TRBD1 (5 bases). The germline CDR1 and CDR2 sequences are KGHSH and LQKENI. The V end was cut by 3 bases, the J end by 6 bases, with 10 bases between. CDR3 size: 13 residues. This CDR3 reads CASSPGRIDTQYF. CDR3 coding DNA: TGTGCCAGCTCACCGGGGCGGATTGATACGCAGTATTTT.

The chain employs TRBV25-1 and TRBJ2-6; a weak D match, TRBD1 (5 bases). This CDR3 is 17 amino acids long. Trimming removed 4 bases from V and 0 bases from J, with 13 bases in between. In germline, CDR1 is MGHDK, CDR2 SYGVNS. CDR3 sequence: CASSAWTPSSGANVLTF. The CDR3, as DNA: TGTGCCAGCAGTGCATGGACACCGAGCTCTGGGGCCAACGTCCTGACTTTC.

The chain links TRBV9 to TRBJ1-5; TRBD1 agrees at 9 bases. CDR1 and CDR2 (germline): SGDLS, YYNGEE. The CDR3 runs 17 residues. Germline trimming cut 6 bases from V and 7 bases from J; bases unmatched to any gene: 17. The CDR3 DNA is TGTGCCAGCACCGGAGGGACAGGGAGGTTTAGTAAGCAGCCCCAGCATTTT. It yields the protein CASTGGTGRFSKQPQHF.

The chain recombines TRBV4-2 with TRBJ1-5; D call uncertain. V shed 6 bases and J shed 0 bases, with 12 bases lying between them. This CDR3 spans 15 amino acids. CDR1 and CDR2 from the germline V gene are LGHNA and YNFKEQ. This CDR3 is CASSQTDYSNQPQHF. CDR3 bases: TGTGCCAGCAGTCAGACGGATTATAGCAATCAGCCCCAGCATTTT.

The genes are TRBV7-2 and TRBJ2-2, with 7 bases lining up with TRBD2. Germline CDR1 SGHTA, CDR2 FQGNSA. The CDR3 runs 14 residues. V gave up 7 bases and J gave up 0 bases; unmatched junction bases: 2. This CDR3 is CASKLAANTGELFF. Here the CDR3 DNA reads TGTGCCAGCAAGCTAGCGGCGAACACCGGGGAGCTGTTTTTT.

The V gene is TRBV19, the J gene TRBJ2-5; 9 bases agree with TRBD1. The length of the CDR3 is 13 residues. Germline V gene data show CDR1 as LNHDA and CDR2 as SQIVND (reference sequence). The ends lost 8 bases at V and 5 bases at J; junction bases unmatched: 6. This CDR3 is CASSDRGDETQYF. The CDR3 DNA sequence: TGTGCCAGTTCGGACAGGGGTGATGAGACCCAGTACTTC.

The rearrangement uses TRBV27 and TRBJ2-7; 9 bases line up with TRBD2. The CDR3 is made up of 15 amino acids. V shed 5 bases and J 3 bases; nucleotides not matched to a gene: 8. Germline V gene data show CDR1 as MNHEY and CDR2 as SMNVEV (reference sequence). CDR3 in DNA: TGTGCCAGCAGTCGAGGGACTAGCCGTTTCTACGAGCAGTACTTC. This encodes CASSRGTSRFYEQYF.

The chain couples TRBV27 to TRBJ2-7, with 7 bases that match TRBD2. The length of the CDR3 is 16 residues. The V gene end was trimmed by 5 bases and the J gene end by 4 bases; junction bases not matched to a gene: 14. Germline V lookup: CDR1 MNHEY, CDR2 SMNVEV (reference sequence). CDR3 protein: CASSPGSGLGMYEQYF. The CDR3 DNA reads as TGTGCCAGCAGTCCGGGCTCAGGACTAGGGATGTACGAGCAGTACTTC.

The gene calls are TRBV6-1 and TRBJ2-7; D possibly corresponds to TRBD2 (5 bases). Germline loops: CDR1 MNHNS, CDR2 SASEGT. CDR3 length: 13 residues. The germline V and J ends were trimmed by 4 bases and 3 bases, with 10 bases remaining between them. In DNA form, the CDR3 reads TGTGCCAGCAGTGCGGACTTATACTACGAGCAGTACTTC. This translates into CASSADLYYEQYF.

CDR3 nucleotides: TGTGCCAGCAGCTGGACTTTCACAGGACAGATTAACTCCTACGAGCAGTACTTC. This translates into CASSWTFTGQINSYEQYF. The chain has TRBV5-5 and TRBJ2-7; the D gene is possibly TRBD1 (6 bases). This CDR3 is 18 amino acids long. Between the trimmed V and J ends, which lost 3 bases and 0 bases, there was a span of 22 bases. Germline values: CDR1 SGHKS, CDR2 YYEKEE (reference sequence).

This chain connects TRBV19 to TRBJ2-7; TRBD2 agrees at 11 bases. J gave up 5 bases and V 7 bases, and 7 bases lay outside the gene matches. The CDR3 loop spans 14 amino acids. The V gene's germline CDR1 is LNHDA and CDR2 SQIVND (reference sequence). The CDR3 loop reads CASTPSGRPHEQYF. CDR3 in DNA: TGTGCCAGTACCCCTAGCGGGAGGCCCCACGAGCAGTACTTC.

The CDR3 sequence: CATSRVPGQGVFEQYF. The CDR3 DNA sequence: TGTGCCACCAGCAGAGTTCCGGGACAGGGTGTGTTCGAGCAGTACTTC. The rearrangement joins TRBV15 to TRBJ2-7; TRBD1 agrees at 9 bases. The CDR3 consists of 16 residues. Germline V gene lookup returns CDR1 LNHNV and CDR2 YYDKDF (reference sequence). The ends lost 1 base at V and 6 bases at J; junction bases unmatched: 10. Using reference TRBV15 and TRBJ2-7 for the parts outside the CDR3, the full variable domain is DAMVIQNPRYQVTQFGKPVTLSCSQTLNHNVMYWYQQKSSQAPKLLFHYYDKDFNNEADTPDNFQSRRPNTSFCFLDIRSPGLGDTAMYLCATSRVPGQGVFEQYFGPGTRLTVT.